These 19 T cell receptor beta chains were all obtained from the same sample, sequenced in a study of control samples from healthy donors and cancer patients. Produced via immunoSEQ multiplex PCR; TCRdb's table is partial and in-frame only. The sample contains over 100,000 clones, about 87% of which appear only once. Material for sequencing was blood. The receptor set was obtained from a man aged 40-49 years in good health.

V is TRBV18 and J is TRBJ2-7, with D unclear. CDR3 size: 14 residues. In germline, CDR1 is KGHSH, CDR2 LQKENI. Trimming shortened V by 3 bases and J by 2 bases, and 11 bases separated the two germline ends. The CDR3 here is CASSPKEGAYEQYF. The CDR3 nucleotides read TGTGCCAGCTCACCGAAGGAAGGAGCCTACGAGCAGTACTTC. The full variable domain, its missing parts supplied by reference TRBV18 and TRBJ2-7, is NAGVMQNPRHLVRRRGQEARLRCSPMKGHSHVYWYRQLPEEGLKFMVYLQKENIIDESGMPKERFSAEFPKEGPSILRIQQVVRGDSAAYFCASSPKEGAYEQYFGPGTRLTVT.

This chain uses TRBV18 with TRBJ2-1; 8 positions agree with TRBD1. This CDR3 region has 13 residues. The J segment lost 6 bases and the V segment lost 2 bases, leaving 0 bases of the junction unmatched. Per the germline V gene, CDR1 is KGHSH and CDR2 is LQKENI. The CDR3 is CASSPGTGNEQFF. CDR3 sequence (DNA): TGTGCCAGCTCACCAGGGACAGGCAATGAGCAGTTCTTC.

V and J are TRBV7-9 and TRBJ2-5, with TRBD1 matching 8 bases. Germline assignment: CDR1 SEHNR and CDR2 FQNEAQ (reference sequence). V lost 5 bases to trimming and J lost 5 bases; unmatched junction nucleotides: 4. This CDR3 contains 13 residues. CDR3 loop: CASSPQGAETQYF. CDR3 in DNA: TGTGCCAGCAGCCCCCAGGGGGCGGAGACCCAGTACTTC.

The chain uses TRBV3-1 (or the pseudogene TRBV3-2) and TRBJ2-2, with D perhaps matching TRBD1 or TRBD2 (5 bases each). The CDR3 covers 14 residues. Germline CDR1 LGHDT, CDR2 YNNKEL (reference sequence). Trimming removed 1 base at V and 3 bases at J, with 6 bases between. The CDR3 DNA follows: TGTGCCAGCAGCCAAGGGGGGTACACCGGGGAGCTGTTTTTT. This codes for CASSQGGYTGELFF.

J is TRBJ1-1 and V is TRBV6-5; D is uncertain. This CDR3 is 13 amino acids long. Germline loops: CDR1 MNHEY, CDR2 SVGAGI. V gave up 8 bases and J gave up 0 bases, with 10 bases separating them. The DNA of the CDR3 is TGTGCCAGCTTCCGGCAGATGAACACTGAAGCTTTCTTT. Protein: CASFRQMNTEAFF.

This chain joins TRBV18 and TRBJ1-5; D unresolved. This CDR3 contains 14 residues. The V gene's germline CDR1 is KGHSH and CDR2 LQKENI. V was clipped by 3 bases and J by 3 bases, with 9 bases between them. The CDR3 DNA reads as TGTGCCAGCTCACCTTCGATATTCAATCAGCCCCAGCATTTT. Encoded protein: CASSPSIFNQPQHF.

The DNA of the CDR3 is TGTGCCAGCAGCTTAGGATCGGGGGGAAACACAGATACGCAGTATTTT. Translated: CASSLGSGGNTDTQYF. This chain uses TRBV7-6 with TRBJ2-3, with 7 bases matching TRBD2. Germline assignment: CDR1 SGHVS and CDR2 FNYEAQ. The CDR3 contains 16 residues. The junction had 6 bases not matched to a gene; V was cut back by 1 base and J by 2 bases.

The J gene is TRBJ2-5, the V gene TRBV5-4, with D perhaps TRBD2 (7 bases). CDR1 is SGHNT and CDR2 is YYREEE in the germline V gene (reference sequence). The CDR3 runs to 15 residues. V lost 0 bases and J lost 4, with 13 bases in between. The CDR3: CASSLGGGRGETQYF. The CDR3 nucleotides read TGTGCCAGCAGCTTGGGGGGGGGCCGGGGAGAGACCCAGTACTTC.

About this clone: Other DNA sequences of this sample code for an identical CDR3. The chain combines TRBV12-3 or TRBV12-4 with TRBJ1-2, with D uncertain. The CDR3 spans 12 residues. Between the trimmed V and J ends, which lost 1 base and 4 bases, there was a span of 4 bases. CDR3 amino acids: CASSLGAYGYTF. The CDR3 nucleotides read TGTGCCAGCAGTTTAGGGGCCTATGGCTACACCTTC.

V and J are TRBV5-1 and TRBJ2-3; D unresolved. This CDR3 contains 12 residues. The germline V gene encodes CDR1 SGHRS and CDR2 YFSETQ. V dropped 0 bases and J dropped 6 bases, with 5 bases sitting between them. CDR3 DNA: TGCGCCAGCAGCTTGGCCGGTGATACGCAGTATTTT. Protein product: CASSLAGDTQYF. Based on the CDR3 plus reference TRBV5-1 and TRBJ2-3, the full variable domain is KAGVTQTPRYLIKTRGQQVTLSCSPISGHRSVSWYQQTPGQGLQFLFEYFSETQRNKGNFPGRFSGRQFSNSRSEMNVSTLELGDSALYLCASSLAGDTQYFGPGTRLTVL.

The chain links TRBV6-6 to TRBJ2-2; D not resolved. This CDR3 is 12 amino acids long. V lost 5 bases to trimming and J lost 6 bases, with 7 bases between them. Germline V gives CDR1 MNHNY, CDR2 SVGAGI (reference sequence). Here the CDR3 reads CASSTGSGELFF. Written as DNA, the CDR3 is TGTGCCAGCAGTACCGGGTCCGGGGAGCTGTTTTTT.

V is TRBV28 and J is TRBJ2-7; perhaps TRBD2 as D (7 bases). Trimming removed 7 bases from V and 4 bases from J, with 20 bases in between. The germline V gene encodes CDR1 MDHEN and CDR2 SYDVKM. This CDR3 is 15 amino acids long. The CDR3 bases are TGTGCCAGCACTCCCTGGGGGGGGCGCGAGTACGAGCAGTACTTC. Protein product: CASTPWGGREYEQYF.

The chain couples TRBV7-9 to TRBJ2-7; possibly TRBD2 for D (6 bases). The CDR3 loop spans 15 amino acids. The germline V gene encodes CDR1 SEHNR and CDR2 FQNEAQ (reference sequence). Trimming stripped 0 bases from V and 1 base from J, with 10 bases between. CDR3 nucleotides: TGTGCCAGCAGCTTAGCGGGGGGACCGTCCTACGAGCAGTACTTC. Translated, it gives CASSLAGGPSYEQYF.

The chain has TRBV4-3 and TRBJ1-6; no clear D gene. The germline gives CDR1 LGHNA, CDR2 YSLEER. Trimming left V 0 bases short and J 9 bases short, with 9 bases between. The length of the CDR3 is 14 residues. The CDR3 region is CASSQERQGSPLHF. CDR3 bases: TGCGCCAGCAGCCAAGAGCGACAAGGTTCACCCCTCCACTTT.

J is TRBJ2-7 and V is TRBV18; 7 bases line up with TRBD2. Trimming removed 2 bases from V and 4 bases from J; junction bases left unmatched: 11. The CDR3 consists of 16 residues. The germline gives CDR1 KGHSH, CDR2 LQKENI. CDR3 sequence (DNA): TGTGCCAGCTCACCAAAGGGCGGGGGAATATCGTACGAGCAGTACTTC. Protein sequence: CASSPKGGGISYEQYF.

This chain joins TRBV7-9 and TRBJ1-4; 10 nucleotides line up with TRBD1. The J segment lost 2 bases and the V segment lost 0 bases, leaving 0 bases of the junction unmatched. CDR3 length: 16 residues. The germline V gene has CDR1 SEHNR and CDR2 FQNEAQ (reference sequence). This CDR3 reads CASSLAGQGTNEKLFF. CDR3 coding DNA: TGTGCCAGCAGCTTAGCGGGACAGGGGACTAATGAAAAACTGTTTTTT.

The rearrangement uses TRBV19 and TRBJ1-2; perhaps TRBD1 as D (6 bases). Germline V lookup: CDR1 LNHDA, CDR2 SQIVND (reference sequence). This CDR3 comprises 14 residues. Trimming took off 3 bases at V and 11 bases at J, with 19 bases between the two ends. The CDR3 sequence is CASSMTAGGTFYTF. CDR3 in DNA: TGTGCCAGTAGTATGACGGCGGGGGGCACGTTTTACACCTTC.

This CDR3 reads CASSLLSTSYEQYF. Here the CDR3 DNA reads TGTGCCAGCAGCTTATTAAGTACTTCCTACGAGCAGTACTTC. The chain combines TRBV7-9 with TRBJ2-7; D is unresolved. Deletions cut 2 bases from V and 1 base from J, with 9 bases between. The CDR3 extends over 14 amino acids. The germline CDR1 and CDR2 sequences are SEHNR and FQNEAQ (reference sequence).

The CDR3 loop is CATSPGMSNQPQHF. The CDR3 DNA follows: TGTGCCACCTCACCCGGAATGAGCAATCAGCCCCAGCATTTT. The chain employs TRBV2 and TRBJ1-5; D ambiguous. Deletions cut 10 bases from V and 1 base from J, with 14 bases between. Germline V gives CDR1 SNHLY, CDR2 FYNNEI. The CDR3 has 14 residues.